A selection of T cell receptor beta chains follows, all from one sample in a study of blood T cell repertoires in COVID-19. The method was immunoSEQ multiplex PCR; TCRdb's version includes in-frame clones alone and lacks a portion of them. The table has more than 70,000 clones, about 88% seen once; the top ten hold 8.5% to 10%. The sequenced material came from peripheral blood. The origin of the receptors is a middle-aged man with acute or convalescent COVID-19. CDR3s include the opening cysteine and the closing phenylalanine or tryptophan. Fields, in order: V gene, J gene, clone size, D gene, CDR3 DNA, CDR3 protein. A D gene is named only where the DNA matches it firmly. The size field is filled for only some rows; it gives once, few, many or a size class.

>TRBV3-1/TRBV3-2|TRBJ2-7|NA|TRBD1
TGTGCCAGCAGCCAAGAGATTGGGACAGTCTACGAGCAGTACTTC
CASSQEIGTVYEQYF
>TRBV5-8|TRBJ2-3|NA|NA
TGTGCCAGCAGCCAGGGCCTAAGGGGGTATTTT
CASSQGLRGYF
>TRBV19|TRBJ2-2|NA|TRBD1
TGTGCCAGTAGTACTACAGGGGCCGCCGGGGAGCTGTTTTTT
CASSTTGAAGELFF
>TRBV7-2|TRBJ2-5|NA|TRBD2
TGTGCCAGCAGCTTTTCGCTACTAGCGATCGAGACCCAGTACTTC
CASSFSLLAIETQYF
>TRBV5-1|TRBJ1-1|NA|NA
TGCGCCAGCAGCTTGTCGGGGGTAGGCACTGAAGCTTTCTTT
CASSLSGVGTEAFF
>TRBV4-2|TRBJ1-2|few|TRBD1
TGTGCCAGCAGCCAATCGGACAGGGAATTTAATGGCTACACCTTC
CASSQSDREFNGYTF
>TRBV29-1|TRBJ2-7|NA|TRBD1
TGCAGCGTGGACAGGGGTGGAGGCGAGCAGTACTTC
CSVDRGGGEQYF
>TRBV3-1/TRBV3-2|TRBJ2-7|NA|NA
TGTGCCAGCAGTGGACAGGAGCAGTACTTC
CASSGQEQYF
>TRBV6-5|TRBJ1-3|NA|NA
TGTGCCAGCTGCCTACGCTCTGGAAACACCATATATTTT
CASCLRSGNTIYF
>TRBV13|TRBJ2-1|NA|NA
TGTGCCAGCAGCTTTGACCCAGGCTCCTACAATGAGCAGTTCTTC
CASSFDPGSYNEQFF
>TRBV7-9|TRBJ1-6|NA|TRBD1
TGTGCCAGCAGCTTATATAACACAGGGGATTCACCCCTCCACTTT
CASSLYNTGDSPLHF
>TRBV12-3/TRBV12-4|TRBJ1-2|NA|NA
TGTGCCAGCAGTTTACTACTTGCACATGGCTACACCTTC
CASSLLLAHGYTF
>TRBV18|TRBJ1-1|few|NA
TGTGCCAGCTCACCCCTCCCGGGAGGGGAGCACACTGAAGCTTTCTTT
CASSPLPGGEHTEAFF
>TRBV13|TRBJ2-3|NA|NA
TGTGCCAGCAGCGAGGATACGCAGTATTTT
CASSEDTQYF
>TRBV29-1|TRBJ1-1|NA|TRBD1
TGCAGCGTTGAAGGAAAACAGGGGGCGGATGAAGCTTTCTTT
CSVEGKQGADEAFF
>TRBV27|TRBJ1-5|few|NA
TGTGCCAGCAGTTTATTCGAGGGCCGGGATCAGCCCCAGCATTTT
CASSLFEGRDQPQHF
>TRBV5-4|TRBJ1-6|NA|TRBD1
TGTGCCAGCAGCTCACAGGGGAGAGGTTCACCCCTCCACTTT
CASSSQGRGSPLHF
>TRBV7-9|TRBJ1-5|NA|NA
TGTGCCAGCAGCTTAGTGGGCCAGCCCCAGCATTTT
CASSLVGQPQHF
>TRBV10-3|TRBJ2-5|NA|NA
TGTGCCATCAGCGGCAGGGATGAGACCCAGTACTTC
CAISGRDETQYF
>TRBV5-1|TRBJ1-2|NA|NA
TGCGCCAGCAGCCCGGACAGTTCCTATGGCTACACCTTC
CASSPDSSYGYTF
>TRBV30|TRBJ1-5|NA|NA
TGTGCCTGGAGCGTCGGGACTAGTCAGCCCCAGCATTTT
CAWSVGTSQPQHF
>TRBV27|TRBJ2-3|NA|TRBD2
TGTGCCAGCAGTTTGAGGCTAGCGGTAACAGATACGCAGTATTTT
CASSLRLAVTDTQYF
>TRBV7-3|TRBJ2-2|NA|TRBD2
TGTGCCAGCAGCGCTAGCGGGGGCGGCACCGGGGAGCTGTTTTTT
CASSASGGGTGELFF
>TRBV5-1|TRBJ1-2|once|NA
TGCGCCAGCACCTCGGGGGGCTATGGCTACACCTTC
CASTSGGYGYTF
>TRBV6-5|TRBJ1-1|NA|TRBD1
TGTGCCGGGTCTGCCAGGGGGATGAACACTGAAGCTTTCTTT
CAGSARGMNTEAFF
>TRBV3-1/TRBV3-2|TRBJ1-3|NA|TRBD1
TGTGCCAGCAGCCATACAGGGGGCTCTGGAAACACCATATATTTT
CASSHTGGSGNTIYF
>TRBV2|TRBJ2-1|NA|TRBD2
TGTGCCAGCAGTTTTTCTTGGGGACTAGCGGGGGCGGCTGAGCAGTTCTTC
CASSFSWGLAGAAEQFF
>TRBV5-1|TRBJ2-2|once|NA
TGCGCCAGCAGTGGGGGCGCCAACACCGGGGAGCTGTTTTTT
CASSGGANTGELFF
>TRBV18|TRBJ2-3|NA|NA
TGTGCCAGCTCACCGGCTAGCCCGGATACGACGCAGTATTTT
CASSPASPDTTQYF
>TRBV30|TRBJ1-2|once|NA
TGTGCCTGGCTAACAGCTAACTATGGCTACACCTTC
CAWLTANYGYTF
>TRBV7-9|TRBJ2-1|NA|NA
TGTGCCAGCAGCTGGCAGGACAATGAGCAGTTCTTC
CASSWQDNEQFF
>TRBV5-6|TRBJ2-4|NA|NA
TGTGCCAGCACTTTAACCCCAGGGCGGGGAAACATTCAGTACTTC
CASTLTPGRGNIQYF
>TRBV11-2|TRBJ2-1|NA|TRBD2
TGTGCCAGCACCGTCAGCGGGGGGGCCCTTGAGCAGTTCTTC
CASTVSGGALEQFF
>TRBV7-9|TRBJ2-1|NA|TRBD1
TGTGCCAGCAGCTTAATCGGGACCAGGGGGCATGAGCAGTTCTTC
CASSLIGTRGHEQFF
>TRBV5-5|TRBJ2-3|NA|TRBD2
TGTGCCAGCAGCTTTGACGGGGGGAGCACAGATACGCAGTATTTT
CASSFDGGSTDTQYF
>TRBV2|TRBJ2-5|NA|TRBD2
TGTGCCAGCAGTGAAGGGGTTAGCGGGGGGCCCAGAGAGACCCAGTACTTC
CASSEGVSGGPRETQYF
>TRBV11-2|TRBJ2-1|NA|NA
TGTGCCAGCAGCTCCACCCCACCGCGGGTGGAGCAGTTCTTC
CASSSTPPRVEQFF
>TRBV5-1|TRBJ2-5|NA|TRBD2
TGCGCCAGCAGCACGGGACTACAGCAAGAGACCCAGTACTTC
CASSTGLQQETQYF
>TRBV19|TRBJ1-6|NA|TRBD1
TGTGCCAGCAGAAGAACAGGGGGCGAGGATTCACCCCTCCACTTT
CASRRTGGEDSPLHF
>TRBV25-1|TRBJ1-6|NA|NA
TGTGCCAGCAGTGAATCCCCAACTTATAATTCACCCCTCCACTTT
CASSESPTYNSPLHF
>TRBV7-3|TRBJ1-2|NA|NA
TGTGCCAGCAGCTTAAATCCGGGGAACTATGGCTACACCTTC
CASSLNPGNYGYTF
>TRBV5-1|TRBJ1-6|NA|NA
TGCGCCAGCAGCTCTACCAATTCACCCCTCCACTTT
CASSSTNSPLHF
>TRBV7-8|TRBJ2-3|NA|TRBD2
TGTGCCAGCAGCTTGGGGAAAGGACTAGCGGAACTCACAGATACGCAGTATTTT
CASSLGKGLAELTDTQYF
>TRBV29-1|TRBJ1-1|NA|TRBD1
TGCAGCGTTAACGGACAGGGGAGAAACACTGAAGCTTTCTTT
CSVNGQGRNTEAFF
>TRBV10-3|TRBJ1-1|few|TRBD1
TGTGCCATCAGCGGGACAGCGGATGAAGCTTTCTTT
CAISGTADEAFF
>TRBV19|TRBJ2-1|NA|NA
TGTGCCAGTAAGCAGGGCTACAATGAGCAGTTCTTC
CASKQGYNEQFF
>TRBV4-2|TRBJ2-3|NA|TRBD2
TGTGCCAGCAGCCTAGCGGGGAGTAGCACAGATACGCAGTATTTT
CASSLAGSSTDTQYF
>TRBV29-1|TRBJ1-2|once|NA
TGCAGCGAATCGAACGGGGATGGCTACACCTTC
CSESNGDGYTF